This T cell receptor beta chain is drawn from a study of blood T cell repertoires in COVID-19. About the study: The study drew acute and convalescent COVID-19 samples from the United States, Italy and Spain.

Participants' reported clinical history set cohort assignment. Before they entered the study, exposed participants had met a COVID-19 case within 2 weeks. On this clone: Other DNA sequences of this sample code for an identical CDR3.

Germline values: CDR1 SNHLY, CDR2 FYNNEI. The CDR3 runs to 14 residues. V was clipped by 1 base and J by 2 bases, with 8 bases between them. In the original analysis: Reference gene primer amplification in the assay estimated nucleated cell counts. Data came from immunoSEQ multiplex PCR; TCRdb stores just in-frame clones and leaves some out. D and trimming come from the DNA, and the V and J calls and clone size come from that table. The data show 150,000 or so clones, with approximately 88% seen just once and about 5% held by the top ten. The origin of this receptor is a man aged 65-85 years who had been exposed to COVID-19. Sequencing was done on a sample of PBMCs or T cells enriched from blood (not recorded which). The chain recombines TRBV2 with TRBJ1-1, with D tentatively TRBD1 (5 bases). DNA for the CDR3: TGTGCCAGCAGTGAAGGACAGAAAAACACTGAAGCTTTCTTT. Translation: CASSEGQKNTEAFF. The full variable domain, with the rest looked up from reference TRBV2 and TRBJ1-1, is EPEVTQTPSHQVTQMGQEVILRCVPISNHLYFYWYRQILGQKVEFLVSFYNNEISEKSEIFDDQFSVERPDGSNFTLKIRSTKLEDSAMYFCASSEGQKNTEAFFGQGTRLTVV.